This T cell receptor (beta chain) was profiled in a study of T-cell reconstitution after alpha-beta-depleted transplantation in children. At least ten counts were recorded for this clonotype. A library of TCRbeta sequences, prepared with unique molecular identifiers, was generated. TCRdb analysed the PCR reads with MiXCR anew, one entry per CDR3 protein. The repertoire consists of about 690,000 distinct CDR3 sequences, with approximately 15% occurring once and the leading ten covering around 0.96%. This clonotype originated in a human donor who donated a stem cell graft to a child with acute myeloid leukemia. The material was PBMCs from the stem cell graft donor, obtained from the stem cell graft.

The CDR3 region is CASLPGRGPDTQYF. The CDR3 DNA reads as TGTGCCAGCCTCCCCGGGCGGGGGCCAGATACGCAGTATTTT. V is TRBV13 and J is TRBJ2-3, with a weak D call TRBD2 (7 bases). V was pared by 8 bases and J by 4 bases, with 16 bases between. The CDR3 spans 14 residues. Germline values: CDR1 PRHDT, CDR2 FYEKMQ (reference sequence).